Below are 3 T cell receptor beta chains sequenced from a single sample in a study of cytomegalovirus exposure and HLA in healthy donors (dated by TCRdb to about 2017). The library was made by the immunoSEQ multiplex PCR assay. The multiplex PCR relied on a mix of 60 forward primers for TCR Vbeta segments and 13 reverse primers for TCR Jbeta segments. In its TCRdb copy, this immuneACCESS table keeps in-frame sequences only and misses some clones. Where compared with another copy, unresolved V genes explain less than half of these, and the others have no known cause. Recorded for this sample are about 280,000 clones; around nine tenths of them occurred a single time. The ten biggest clones cover more than 2% of the sample. Material: PBMCs. The origin of the receptors is a woman under 30 in good health and CMV-seronegative.

This chain uses TRBV5-1 with TRBJ1-2, with 9 bases identical to TRBD1. This CDR3 is built from 15 residues. V lost 4 bases to trimming and J lost 3 bases; unmatched junction nucleotides: 7. Germline-derived CDR1 and CDR2 are SGHRS and YFSETQ. The CDR3 bases are TGCGCCAGCAGCAGCAGACAGGGGGTTTACTATGGCTACACCTTC. Translation gives CASSSRQGVYYGYTF.

J is TRBJ2-5 and V is TRBV13; D is perhaps TRBD1 (6 bases). With the DNA end fitting TRBJ2-7 better, the J assignment may be wrong. Germline loops: CDR1 PRHDT, CDR2 FYEKMQ (reference sequence). This CDR3 comprises 12 residues. CDR3 loop: CASSPYRVEQYF. DNA of the CDR3: TGTGCCAGCAGCCCGTACAGGGTCGAGCAGTACTTC.

The chain uses TRBV20-1 and TRBJ2-1; D call uncertain. This CDR3 comprises 11 residues. Trimming stripped 7 bases from V and 0 bases from J, with 4 bases between. Germline values: CDR1 DFQATT, CDR2 SNEGSKA (reference sequence). CDR3 nucleotides: TGCAGTGGGAGCTCCTACAATGAGCAGTTCTTC. Encoded protein: CSGSSYNEQFF.